Listed below are T cell receptor beta chains from one sample, sequenced in a study of blood T cell repertoires in COVID-19. Produced via immunoSEQ multiplex PCR; TCRdb's table is partial and in-frame only. In the table there are hundreds of thousands of clones, about 91% of which are singletons. Sequenced input: PBMCs or T cells enriched from blood (not recorded which). The receptors were gathered from a woman aged 18-29 years who had recovered from COVID-19. CDR3s include the opening cysteine and the closing phenylalanine or tryptophan. D genes are given only for firm matches. Expanded clones get a size class; other rows say once, few or many, or leave the size out.

size,V,D,J,CDR3,DNA
NA,TRBV6-5,NA,TRBJ1-6,CATRQNNYNSPLHF,TGTGCCACCCGACAGAACAACTATAATTCACCCCTCCACTTT
NA,TRBV20-1,NA,TRBJ2-3,CSASIRGSTTDTQYF,TGCAGTGCTAGTATCAGGGGCTCAACCACAGATACGCAGTATTTT
NA,TRBV28,NA,TRBJ1-5,CASRSVRVVNQPQHF,TGTGCCAGCAGGTCCGTTCGGGTTGTCAATCAGCCCCAGCATTTT
NA,TRBV27,TRBD1,TRBJ2-7,CASSLLGQGSYEQYF,TGTGCCAGCAGTTTATTAGGACAGGGGTCCTACGAGCAGTACTTC
NA,TRBV4-3,TRBD1,TRBJ2-5,CASSQDALSTGKETQYF,TGCGCCAGCAGCCAAGATGCCCTCTCGACAGGGAAAGAGACCCAGTACTTC
NA,TRBV9,TRBD1,TRBJ1-4,CASSSRDRGNEKLFF,TGTGCCAGCAGCAGCCGGGACAGGGGGAATGAAAAACTGTTTTTT
NA,TRBV6-5,TRBD1,TRBJ1-3,CASDRGVSSGNTIYF,TGTGCCAGCGACAGGGGGGTCTCCTCTGGAAACACCATATATTTT
NA,TRBV6-2/TRBV6-3,NA,TRBJ1-3,CASSYRTRGNTIYF,TGTGCCAGCAGTTACAGAACACGCGGAAACACCATATATTTT
NA,TRBV5-3,NA,TRBJ1-2,CATTGLYNYGYTF,TGTGCCACCACAGGGCTGTATAACTATGGCTACACCTTC
NA,TRBV9,TRBD1,TRBJ2-7,CASSRQGRYEQYF,TGTGCCAGCAGTCGACAGGGTCGGTACGAGCAGTACTTC
NA,TRBV14,NA,TRBJ2-3,CASSPHVAEGGTDTQYF,TGTGCCAGCAGCCCCCACGTAGCGGAGGGTGGTACAGATACGCAGTATTTT
NA,TRBV7-8,NA,TRBJ1-2,CASSPLSSSGGYTF,TGTGCCAGCAGCCCCCTATCCAGCAGCGGCGGCTACACCTTC
NA,TRBV27,NA,TRBJ2-6,CASSIQGAGANVLTF,TGTGCCAGCAGTATACAGGGAGCTGGGGCCAACGTCCTGACTTTC
NA,TRBV12-1,NA,TRBJ1-2,CASSSPGSGYTF,TGTGCCAGCAGCTCCCCAGGGTCCGGCTACACCTTC
once,TRBV5-4,NA,TRBJ2-2,CASSWGGNLNTGELFF,TGTGCCAGCAGCTGGGGGGGCAACCTTAACACCGGGGAGCTGTTTTTT